This T cell receptor beta chain was captured in a study of T cells in Graves' hyperthyroidism and ophthalmopathy. Study conclusions and caveats: Blood also contained most expanded thyroid clonotypes above 0.001.

The CDR3 is 13 residues long. Between the trimmed V and J ends, which lost 3 bases and 3 bases, there was a span of 8 bases. Per germline, CDR1 MNHEY and CDR2 SMNVEV (reference sequence). Regions amplified from RNA transcripts were the TCR beta CDR3 regions. Carried out on the TCR CDR3, a first-round RT-PCR used the HTBI primer set. MiXCR, run by TCRdb on the multiplex PCR reads, gives a single entry per CDR3 protein. The sample has fewer than 650,000 distinct CDR3 sequences; about 15% are singletons. Notes on this clonotype: Its antigen is still unknown.

The sample was blood. The rearrangement uses TRBV27 and TRBJ1-2; weak D call: TRBD1 (5 bases). The clonotype comes from a middle-aged woman with Graves' ophthalmopathy. The CDR3 sequence is CASSFQGYYGYTF. The CDR3 region has the DNA TGTGCCAGCAGTTTCCAGGGTTACTATGGCTACACCTTC.